The T cell receptor (beta chain) under discussion was sequenced for a study of blood T cell repertoires in COVID-19 (TCRdb year 2020). The study in broad terms: Collaborator samples came from the United States, Italy and Spain and covered acute and convalescent phases of COVID-19. A de-identified subject ID, COVID-19 status, age in years and sex were almost always included in the sample metadata. Samples came from the ongoing ImmuneRACE study (first 160 participants) plus 1,254 subjects from 6 global collaborators. Where available, HLA class I and class II types were obtained from metadata supplied by the sample provider rather than from assay-based typing. Subjects who had been exposed to COVID-19, were actively infected with it, or had recovered from it provided the deeply sampled blood TCRbeta repertoires that made up the dataset. The prospective study material was composed of cDNA or gDNA derived from T cells, B-cell-depleted T cells, or PBMCs. The repertoires were released in a freely available public database intended as a resource for research on the immune response to SARS-CoV-2.

Paper-wide results and their limitations: The amount of clinical and demographic metadata varied by source and participant and was provided uncurated.

With regard to this clone: This receptor's antigen is unknown. Within one base of it there is no much larger clone, and no base qualities were kept.

Whole blood was collected in K2EDTA tubes by collaborating institutions according to the institutions' own protocols. For TCRbeta analysis, collaborator samples were shipped as frozen whole blood, as isolated PBMCs, or as DNA extracted from either sample type. TCRbeta CDR3 regions were amplified from genomic DNA by means of the immunoSEQ Assay, a bias-controlled multiplex PCR. Per the original workflow: Nucleated cell counts per sample were estimated from amplification of reference gene primers within the assay. Sequence reads were collapsed and filtered to measure the absolute abundance of every unique TCRbeta CDR3 rearrangement. For each sample, productive Simpson clonality was calculated by taking the square root of Simpson's diversity index across productive rearrangements. The immuneACCESS repertoire file appears here via TCRdb, limited to in-frame rearrangements. These files lack a portion of the clones; in checked studies, under half of the deficit traces to unresolved V genes, and the cause of the others is not known. That table supplies the V and J calls and clone size; D and trimming were determined from the DNA. The sample records about 130,000 clones, over 75% of which are singletons. Clones ranked in the top ten supply around 3.6% of the sample.

The sequenced sample was peripheral blood. This clonotype was sampled from a woman aged 55-70 years with acute or convalescent COVID-19.

The CDR3 in this case is CASSLPGPRSQPQHF. Here is the DNA: TGTGCCAGCAGTTTACCAGGGCCCCGGAGTCAGCCCCAGCATTTT. The sequence is built from TRBV28 and TRBJ1-5, and possibly TRBD1, on 5 matching bases. V is shortened by 2 bases, J by 6 bases, and the region joining them spans 14 bases. The germline V gene supplies CDR1 MDHEN and CDR2 SYDVKM. The CDR3 numbers 15 residues from cysteine through phenylalanine. Of all the DNA, just the CDR3 is kept, 45 bases in frame from base 1.